This TCR beta chain was obtained from a study of blood T cell repertoires in COVID-19. Some clones are missing from TCRdb's copy, which holds only in-frame ones; the method was immunoSEQ multiplex PCR. The top ten hold 2% to 2.5% of the sample, which has about 390,000 clones, more than 70% seen once. The Seattle site enrolled patients during active infection and followed them longitudinally. The germline CDR1 and CDR2 sequences are MNHEY and SVGAGI. V lost 4 bases and J lost 3, with 3 bases in between. The CDR3 length is 11 residues. This chain connects TRBV6-5 to TRBJ1-1; D gene unclear. This TCR came from a woman aged 55 to 70 with COVID-19, enrolled during active disease. The sequenced sample consisted of peripheral blood. The CDR3 loop is CASSSDTEAFF. The CDR3 DNA reads as TGTGCCAGCAGTTCCGACACTGAAGCTTTCTTT.